A single sample gave rise to the 22 T cell receptor beta chains below, sequenced in a study of blood T cell repertoires in COVID-19. Only in-frame clones appear in the TCRdb table, and some are missing; sequencing was by immunoSEQ multiplex PCR. The data contain fewer than 350,000 clones, more than 80% of them seen just once; the ten biggest clones take up about 4%. Sequenced input: PBMCs or T cells enriched from blood (not recorded which). The source of these receptors is a woman in her 30s with acute COVID-19.

The table lists this clone with a count of one. The rearrangement uses TRBV6-5 and TRBJ1-1; perhaps TRBD1 as D (6 bases). V was cut by 7 bases and J by 1 base, with 10 bases left in between. The germline CDR1 and CDR2 sequences are MNHEY and SVGAGI. The CDR3 contains 13 residues. The CDR3 DNA reads as TGTGCCAGCAACCGACAGGAGAACACTGAAGCTTTCTTT. As protein: CASNRQENTEAFF.

The chain couples TRBV4-1 to TRBJ2-7; D unresolved. This CDR3 has 16 residues. Trimming shortened V by 0 bases and J by 0 bases, and 12 bases separated the two germline ends. Germline lookup yields CDR1 MGHRA and CDR2 YSYEKL. In nucleotides, the CDR3 is TGCGCCAGCAGCCAAGATTTCCCTTCTAGCTCCTACGAGCAGTACTTC. Its protein product is CASSQDFPSSSYEQYF.

This clone was seen once. The rearrangement uses TRBV30 and TRBJ2-7; a weak D match, TRBD1 (6 bases). The CDR3 is made up of 13 amino acids. The ends were cut back, 2 bases at V and 6 bases at J, with 14 bases in the middle. The germline V gene encodes CDR1 GTSNPN and CDR2 SVGIG (reference sequence). This chain's CDR3 is CAWSRTGIPEQYF. In DNA form, the CDR3 reads TGTGCCTGGAGTCGTACAGGGATTCCCGAGCAGTACTTC.

The chain carries TRBV9 and TRBJ1-2; TRBD1 agrees at 7 bases. Germline V CDR1 and CDR2: SGDLS, YYNGEE. V dropped 4 bases and J dropped 4; count of bases not matched to a gene: 7. The CDR3 length is 14 residues. CDR3 residues: CASSTRDSPYGYTF. For the CDR3, the DNA is TGTGCCAGCAGCACCCGGGACAGCCCCTATGGCTACACCTTC. Combining the CDR3 with reference TRBV9 and TRBJ1-2 gives the whole variable domain DSGVTQTPKHLITATGQRVTLRCSPRSGDLSVYWYQQSLDQGLQFLIQYYNGEERAKGNILERFSAQQFPDLHSELNLSSLELGDSALYFCASSTRDSPYGYTFGSGTRLTVV.

This chain connects TRBV5-1 to TRBJ1-5, with 8 positions matching TRBD1. This CDR3 contains 15 residues. CDR1 and CDR2 (germline): SGHRS, YFSETQ. The V segment lost 4 bases and the J segment 4 bases; nucleotides outside the gene matches: 7. The CDR3 DNA follows: TGCGCCAGCAGCCTCTTGGGACAGGCTAATCAGCCCCAGCATTTT. Its protein product is CASSLLGQANQPQHF. Variable domain in full (rest from reference TRBV5-1 and TRBJ1-5): KAGVTQTPRYLIKTRGQQVTLSCSPISGHRSVSWYQQTPGQGLQFLFEYFSETQRNKGNFPGRFSGRQFSNSRSEMNVSTLELGDSALYLCASSLLGQANQPQHFGDGTRLSIL.

V gene TRBV10-1 combines with J gene TRBJ2-3; TRBD2 matches at 7 bases. CDR1 and CDR2 (germline): WNHNN, SYGVQD (reference sequence). Trimming cost V 4 bases and J 6 bases; bases outside gene matches: 4. The CDR3 is made up of 13 amino acids. The CDR3 DNA sequence: TGCGCCAGCAGTGGCTTGGGAGGGGATACGCAGTATTTT. It yields the protein CASSGLGGDTQYF.

The J gene is TRBJ2-1, the V gene TRBV5-1; D possibly corresponds to TRBD2 (6 bases). Deletions cut 6 bases from V and 7 bases from J, with 17 bases between. The CDR3 is 14 amino acids. The germline CDR1 and CDR2 sequences are SGHRS and YFSETQ. The CDR3 is CASMAAVGGNEQFF. The CDR3 DNA reads TGCGCCAGCATGGCGGCGGTCGGAGGGAATGAGCAGTTCTTC.

This clone has a single count. V and J are TRBV15 and TRBJ2-7; TRBD1 agrees at 11 bases. V shed 0 bases and J 7 bases; nucleotides not matched to a gene: 5. This CDR3 region has 15 residues. CDR1 is LNHNV and CDR2 is YYDKDF in the germline V gene (reference sequence). The CDR3: CATSRDRTGGEEQYF. The CDR3 nucleotides read TGTGCCACCAGCAGAGATCGGACAGGGGGCGAGGAGCAGTACTTC.

V is TRBV13 and J is TRBJ2-7, with 9 nucleotides matching TRBD2. CDR3 length equals 15 residues. In germline, CDR1 is PRHDT, CDR2 FYEKMQ (reference sequence). The J segment lost 4 bases and the V segment lost 4 bases, leaving 8 bases of the junction unmatched. In DNA, the CDR3 is TGTGCCAGCAGCTCCAGCGGGAGGAGGGGATACGAGCAGTACTTC. Its protein product is CASSSSGRRGYEQYF.

Here the CDR3 DNA reads TGTGCCAGCTCACCACCAATTGGACAGGGCAACGTGGAGCAGTACTTC. Residues: CASSPPIGQGNVEQYF. The chain couples TRBV18 to TRBJ2-7; 8 bases are a match to TRBD1. V gave up 0 bases and J gave up 7 bases; unmatched junction bases: 11. The CDR3 consists of 16 residues. Germline-derived CDR1 and CDR2 are KGHSH and LQKENI.

This clone showed up just a few times. The rearrangement uses TRBV5-4 and TRBJ2-5; 8 bases line up with TRBD2. The CDR3 is made up of 15 amino acids. The V gene's germline CDR1 is SGHNT and CDR2 YYREEE (reference sequence). Unmatched junction bases numbered 12, after V lost 4 bases and J lost 7 bases. This chain's CDR3 is CASSPGRLASGTQYF. Here the CDR3 DNA reads TGTGCCAGCAGCCCTGGAAGACTAGCGTCAGGGACCCAGTACTTC.

This clone was recorded once. V is TRBV9 and J is TRBJ1-3; 8 bases map to TRBD1. Germline V CDR1 and CDR2: SGDLS, YYNGEE. V trimming: 4 bases; J trimming: 7 bases; junction bases outside the gene matches: 10. The CDR3 is 15 amino acids. The CDR3, as DNA: TGTGCCAGCAGCTACGGACAGGGCCCTTCGAACACCATATATTTT. Residues: CASSYGQGPSNTIYF. The full variable domain, completed using reference TRBV9 and TRBJ1-3, is DSGVTQTPKHLITATGQRVTLRCSPRSGDLSVYWYQQSLDQGLQFLIQYYNGEERAKGNILERFSAQQFPDLHSELNLSSLELGDSALYFCASSYGQGPSNTIYFGEGSWLTVV.

Remarks on this clone: The junction differs from germline at one of its ends, possibly a read error. This chain links TRBV28 with TRBJ2-1; 7 nucleotides match TRBD1. The CDR3 totals 14 residues. The V gene's germline CDR1 is MDHEN and CDR2 SYDVKM. CDR3 nucleotides: TGTGCCAGCAGTTTCGAGACAGGGTATAATGGGCAGTTCTTC. It codes for CASSFETGYNGQFF. The full variable domain, completed using reference TRBV28 and TRBJ2-1, is DVKVTQSSRYLVKRTGEKVFLECVQDMDHENMFWYRQDPGLGLRLIYFSYDVKMKEKGDIPEGYSVSREKKERFSLILESASTNQTSMYLCASSFETGYNGQFFGPGTRLTVL.

The chain recombines TRBV27 with TRBJ2-7; D is unclear. CDR1 is MNHEY, CDR2 SMNVEV, per germline (reference sequence). The CDR3 is 15 amino acids. Trimming took off 3 bases at V and 2 bases at J, with 14 bases between the two ends. The CDR3 reads CASSFQYSGAYEQYF. CDR3 DNA: TGTGCCAGCAGTTTTCAGTACTCTGGAGCCTACGAGCAGTACTTC.

The chain employs TRBV29-1 and TRBJ2-7; a possible D gene is TRBD2 (5 bases). Germline V CDR1 and CDR2: SQVTM, ANQGSEA. The CDR3 sequence is 13 residues long. The V end lost 7 bases, the J end lost 2 bases, and 15 bases lay between the germline ends. CDR3 nucleotides: TGCAGCGCCGCGGACTTGCTGACCTACGAGCAGTACTTC. It is translated as CSAADLLTYEQYF.

The chain couples TRBV28 to TRBJ2-7, with TRBD1 matching 8 bases. This CDR3 contains 16 residues. The germline V gene has CDR1 MDHEN and CDR2 SYDVKM. Unmatched junction bases numbered 14, after V lost 3 bases and J lost 7 bases. CDR3 protein: CASSFLLLAGGGEQYF. The CDR3 nucleotides are TGTGCCAGCAGTTTCTTGCTCCTTGCAGGGGGCGGTGAGCAGTACTTC. The complete variable domain, with remaining parts taken from reference TRBV28 and TRBJ2-7, reads DVKVTQSSRYLVKRTGEKVFLECVQDMDHENMFWYRQDPGLGLRLIYFSYDVKMKEKGDIPEGYSVSREKKERFSLILESASTNQTSMYLCASSFLLLAGGGEQYFGPGTRLTVT.

The chain has TRBV7-9 and TRBJ2-3; the D is unclear. Germline V gene sequence: CDR1 SEHNR, CDR2 FQNEAQ (reference sequence). Trimming shortened V by 5 bases and J by 9 bases, and 9 bases separated the two germline ends. CDR3 length: 11 amino acids. The CDR3: CASSHPETQYF. The CDR3, as DNA: TGTGCCAGCAGCCACCCCGAGACGCAGTATTTT.

The chain links TRBV23-1 to TRBJ1-2, with D perhaps TRBD1 (6 bases). TRBV23-1 is an open reading frame whose function is uncertain. This CDR3 is 16 amino acids long. Deletions cut 4 bases from V and 3 bases from J, with 18 bases between. CDR3 sequence (DNA): TGCGCCAGCAGTCTGGGACCTCTCGGGGGGCACTATGGCTACACCTTC. Encoded protein: CASSLGPLGGHYGYTF.

This chain uses TRBV10-3 with TRBJ2-3, with 9 bases identical to TRBD2. CDR1 and CDR2 (germline): ENHRY, SYGVKD. This CDR3 has 17 amino acids. V dropped 2 bases and J dropped 5; count of bases not matched to a gene: 11. The CDR3 loop reads CAISELPAGGPGDTQYF. The CDR3 nucleotides are TGTGCCATCAGTGAGCTCCCTGCGGGAGGGCCTGGAGATACGCAGTATTTT.

The V call is TRBV4-1, the J call TRBJ1-2; D is unresolved. CDR3 length: 15 residues. Trimming took off 0 bases at V and 3 bases at J, with 11 bases between the two ends. The V gene's germline CDR1 is MGHRA and CDR2 YSYEKL. The CDR3 DNA follows: TGCGCCAGCAGCCAAGAGGGCGAATCTCACTATGGCTACACCTTC. Translating gives CASSQEGESHYGYTF.

The V call is TRBV29-1, the J call TRBJ2-1, with 10 bases identical to TRBD1. In germline, CDR1 is SQVTM, CDR2 ANQGSEA. V shed 3 bases, J shed 10 bases, and the junction held 9 bases outside the gene matches. The CDR3 is made up of 14 amino acids. Here the CDR3 DNA reads TGCAGCGTTGACGGGACAGGGGTTCCGGGAGAGCAGTTCTTC. Translated: CSVDGTGVPGEQFF.

V is TRBV4-2 and J is TRBJ2-7, with 9 nucleotides matching TRBD1. V gave up 0 bases and J gave up 3 bases; unmatched junction bases: 6. This CDR3 region has 16 residues. Per germline, CDR1 LGHNA and CDR2 YNFKEQ. CDR3 protein: CASSQEYTGGYYEQYF. CDR3 DNA: TGTGCCAGCAGCCAAGAATACACAGGGGGCTACTACGAGCAGTACTTC.